The clone carrying this T cell receptor beta chain has a handful of counts. What it recognizes is unknown. The data were obtained in a study of identical twins. Trimming pared 8 bases from V and 5 bases from J, leaving 13 bases between. Looked up from germline, CDR1 is MNHEY and CDR2 is SMNVEV (reference sequence). The CDR3 has 12 amino acids. MiXCR was run by TCRdb on the 5' RACE reads, yielding one entry per CDR3 protein. In the table there are about 700,000 distinct CDR3 sequences, 8% to 9% of which are singletons. The study's findings and limits: Cross-sectional statistical analysis was relied on for the conclusions, without the same donors being followed. Model-predicted out-of-frame TCR alpha sharing fell below observed values in monozygotic twins. Less excess twin sharing appeared in beta out-of-frame sequences.

These data were also reused for a study on yellow fever vaccine responses in identical twins. Per that paper: Reports say the vaccine T cell response in twins looked partly convergent and partly personalized.

This sequence was found in a young woman in good health. The chain combines TRBV27 with TRBJ2-7; maybe TRBD1 (5 bases). Sequenced: PBMCs. The CDR3 region is CASGGRAHEQYF. The CDR3 DNA reads as TGTGCCAGCGGCGGCAGGGCCCACGAGCAGTACTTC.